This TCR beta chain was documented in a study of T-cell memory formation after mild COVID-19. A single record per CDR3 protein comes from TCRdb applying MiXCR to the 5' RACE reads. Of about 360,000 distinct CDR3 sequences in the sample, roughly an eighth are singletons; the top ten hold around 22%. V was cut by 4 bases and J by 5 bases, with 14 bases left in between. The CDR3 consists of 14 residues. Germline values: CDR1 ENHRY, CDR2 SYGVKD. This clonotype originated in a man aged 18 to 29 who had mild COVID-19 (a few samples of this study predate the infection). Cell type and time point are not known. The sample taken for sequencing was PBMCs or a T cell subset sorted from them (not recorded which). V is TRBV10-3 and J is TRBJ2-5; TRBD1 or TRBD2 may be the D gene (6 bases each). The CDR3: CAISAPGGPETQYF. The CDR3 DNA sequence: TGTGCCATCAGTGCACCCGGGGGCCCGGAGACCCAGTACTTC.